These T cell receptor beta chains were read from a single sample in a study of cytomegalovirus exposure and HLA in healthy donors. TCRdb's copy holds only in-frame clones and misses some; the assay was immunoSEQ multiplex PCR. In the table there are fewer than 70,000 clones, about 80% of which are singletons. Sequencing was done on a sample of PBMCs. The receptors derive from a woman aged 40 to 49 in good health and CMV-seronegative. Both conserved end residues are part of each CDR3. The D gene is left open where the match is weak. Not all rows give a size; the values are once, few, many and, for expanded clones, a class.

clone_size j_call d_call v_call cdr3_nt cdr3_aa
NA TRBJ1-1 TRBD1 TRBV11-1 TGTGCCAGCAGCTTAGGGGGACAGGAATTCGGAGAGAACACTGAAGCTTTCTTT CASSLGGQEFGENTEAFF
NA TRBJ2-7 NA TRBV15 TGTGCCACCAGCAGAGATCTAACAGGGTTCTACGAGCAGTACTTC CATSRDLTGFYEQYF
few TRBJ2-1 TRBD2 TRBV5-4 TGTGCCAGCAGCTTGAAGCGGGAGGTGAAAGGCGAGCAGTTCTTC CASSLKREVKGEQFF
NA TRBJ1-5 TRBD1 TRBV15 TGTGCCACCAGCAGTGGAGGTCAGGGGGTTCTGGACAATCAGCCCCAGCATTTT CATSSGGQGVLDNQPQHF
NA TRBJ1-5 NA TRBV21-1 TGTGCCAGCAGCAACGGGGGGGCTACTTTTGGCAATCAGCCCCAGCATTTT CASSNGGATFGNQPQHF
NA TRBJ2-1 TRBD1 TRBV4-1 TGCGCCAGCAGCCGAGGACAGGGGGCGGTTAATGAGCAGTTCTTC CASSRGQGAVNEQFF
few TRBJ2-7 TRBD1 TRBV11-2 TGTGCCAGCAGCTTCAGCCGGGACAGGCTACCGAGCTCCTACGAGCAGTACTTC CASSFSRDRLPSSYEQYF
NA TRBJ1-2 NA TRBV10-3 TGTGCCATCAGTGAGGGGCAGGGCCGATATGGCTACACCTTC CAISEGQGRYGYTF
NA TRBJ2-7 NA TRBV7-4 TGTGCCAGCAGCTTAGCCCGGAATACTAGGAGACTCACTCCCTACGAGCAGTACTTC CASSLARNTRRLTPYEQYF
NA TRBJ1-6 TRBD1 TRBV15 TGTGCCACCAGCAGGGCTCCCGGGACAGGGGTTAATTCACCCCTCCACTTT CATSRAPGTGVNSPLHF
NA TRBJ2-2 TRBD2 TRBV4-1 TGCGCCAGCAGCCAAGTACCTAGCGGGAGGGCCGACACCGGGGAGCTGTTTTTT CASSQVPSGRADTGELFF
NA TRBJ1-1 NA TRBV28 TGTGCCAGCACCCCTGGGGCCACTGAAGCTTTCTTT CASTPGATEAFF
NA TRBJ2-2 TRBD2 TRBV9 TGTGCCAGCAGCGTAGGGGACGGGAGGTACACCGGGGAGCTGTTTTTT CASSVGDGRYTGELFF
NA TRBJ2-7 TRBD2 TRBV28 TGTGCCAGCAGTTCCCGGACTAGCGGGAGAGGCTACGAGCAGTACTTC CASSSRTSGRGYEQYF
few TRBJ1-2 NA TRBV6-1 TGTGCCAGCAGTGATTACCAGGGGCGGAATGGCTACACCTTC CASSDYQGRNGYTF
NA TRBJ1-2 TRBD1 TRBV2 TGTGCCAGCAGTGCATCTCGGACAGGAAACTATGGCTACACCTTC CASSASRTGNYGYTF
NA TRBJ1-5 TRBD1 TRBV28 TGTGCCAGCAGTTTAAGGACAGGGGGCAGTCAGCCCCAGCATTTT CASSLRTGGSQPQHF
NA TRBJ2-2 TRBD1 TRBV9 TGTGCCAGCAGCGTGGGACAGGGGGACCGGGAGCTGTTTTTT CASSVGQGDRELFF
once TRBJ2-1 TRBD2 TRBV15 TGTGCCACCAGCAGAACTGATTCCGGGACTAGGTACAATGAGCAGTTCTTC CATSRTDSGTRYNEQFF
once TRBJ2-7 TRBD2 TRBV19 TGTGCCAGTAGTACCGGGACTAGAGGACGCGAGCAGTACTTC CASSTGTRGREQYF
NA TRBJ2-1 TRBD2 TRBV5-6 TGTGCCAGCAGCTCATGGCGGGAGTCTAACAATGAGCAGTTCTTC CASSSWRESNNEQFF
NA TRBJ2-1 NA TRBV30 TGTGCCGGAGGGCCACCATACAATGAGCAGTTCTTC CAGGPPYNEQFF
few TRBJ1-2 NA TRBV2 TGTGCCAGCAATTTGGAGTGGAACTATGGCTACACCTTC CASNLEWNYGYTF
few TRBJ2-2 TRBD2 TRBV11-2 TGTGCCAGCAGCTTATTTGGGACTAGCGGGACCATACCCACCGGGGAGCTGTTTTTT CASSLFGTSGTIPTGELFF
NA TRBJ2-7 TRBD2 TRBV28 TGTGCCAGCAGTTCCGGGACTAGGTACGAGCAGTACTTC CASSSGTRYEQYF
NA TRBJ2-5 NA TRBV11-1 TGTGCCAGCAGCTTAGTCTTAGAGACCCAGTACTTC CASSLVLETQYF
NA TRBJ1-5 NA TRBV27 TGTGCCAGCAGTCTCATGACAGGCGGAACCTTCAATCAGCCCCAGCATTTT CASSLMTGGTFNQPQHF
NA TRBJ1-1 NA TRBV5-4 TGTGCCAGCAGCCCCACACAGAACACTGAAGCTTTCTTT CASSPTQNTEAFF
NA TRBJ1-1 NA TRBV5-1 TGCGCCAGCAGCTTGCGGGGTCGGGGTTCCACTGAAGCTTTCTTT CASSLRGRGSTEAFF
once TRBJ1-4 NA TRBV5-1 TGCGCCAGCAGCCCGGGGGGACCTAATGAAAAACTGTTTTTT CASSPGGPNEKLFF
once TRBJ2-3 NA TRBV27 TGTGCCAGCAGTATATATTCCGGGAGTGGGGCAGATACGCAGTATTTT CASSIYSGSGADTQYF